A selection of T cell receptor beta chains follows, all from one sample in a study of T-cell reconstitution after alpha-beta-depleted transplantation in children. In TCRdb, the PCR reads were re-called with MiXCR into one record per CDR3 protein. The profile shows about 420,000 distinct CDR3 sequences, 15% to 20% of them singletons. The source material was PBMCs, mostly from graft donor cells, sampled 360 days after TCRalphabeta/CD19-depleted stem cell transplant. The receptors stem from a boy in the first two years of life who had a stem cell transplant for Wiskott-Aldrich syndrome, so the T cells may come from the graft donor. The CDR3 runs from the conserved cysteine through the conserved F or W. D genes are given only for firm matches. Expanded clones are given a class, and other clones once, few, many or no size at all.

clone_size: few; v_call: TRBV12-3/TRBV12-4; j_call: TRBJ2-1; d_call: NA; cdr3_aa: CASSLELGVTMNEQFF; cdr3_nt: TGTGCCAGCAGTTTAGAACTAGGAGTGACAATGAATGAGCAGTTCTTC
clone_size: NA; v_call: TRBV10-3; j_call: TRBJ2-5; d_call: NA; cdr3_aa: CATRTVAATQYF; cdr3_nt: TGTGCCACCAGGACAGTCGCGGCGACCCAGTACTTC
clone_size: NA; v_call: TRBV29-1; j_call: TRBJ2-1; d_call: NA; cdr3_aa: CSVELRGSSYNEQFF; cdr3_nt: TGCAGCGTTGAACTTCGAGGGAGCTCCTACAATGAGCAGTTCTTC
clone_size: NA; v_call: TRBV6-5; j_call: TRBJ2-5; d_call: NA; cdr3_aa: CASSYGGKETQYF; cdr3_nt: TGTGCCAGCAGTTACGGAGGGAAAGAGACCCAGTACTTC
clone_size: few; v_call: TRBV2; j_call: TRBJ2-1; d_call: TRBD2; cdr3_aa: CASRHLSKSGRATEQFF; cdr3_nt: TGTGCCAGCAGGCATCTTTCTAAAAGCGGGAGGGCCACCGAGCAGTTCTTC
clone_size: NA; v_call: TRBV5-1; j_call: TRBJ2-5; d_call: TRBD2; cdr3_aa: CASSVTSGRETQYF; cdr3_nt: TGCGCCAGCAGCGTCACTAGCGGGCGAGAGACCCAGTACTTC
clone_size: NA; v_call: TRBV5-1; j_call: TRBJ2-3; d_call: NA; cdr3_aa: CASSFRAGDTQYF; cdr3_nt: TGCGCCAGCAGCTTTCGAGCGGGAGATACGCAGTATTTT
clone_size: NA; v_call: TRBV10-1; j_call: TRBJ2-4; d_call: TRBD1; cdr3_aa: CANSEHTWTGGKNIQYF; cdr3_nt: TGCGCCAACAGTGAGCACACCTGGACAGGGGGCAAAAACATTCAGTACTTC
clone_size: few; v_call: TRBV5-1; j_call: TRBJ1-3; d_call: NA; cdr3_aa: CASSPGTDLNTIYF; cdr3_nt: TGCGCCAGCAGCCCCGGGACGGACTTAAACACCATATATTTT
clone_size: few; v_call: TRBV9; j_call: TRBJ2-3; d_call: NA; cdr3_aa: CASSVVGLTLTDTQYF; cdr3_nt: TGTGCCAGCAGCGTAGTTGGTCTAACCCTCACAGATACGCAGTATTTT